The present entry profiles one T cell receptor (beta chain) with its context. The target antigen is unknown. The data originate from a study of blood T cells in healthy people across ages. Regarding the study as a whole: Per million T cells, TCR beta diversity dropped roughly linearly as age increased. A strong correlation between TCR beta diversity and naive T cell percentage was seen.

The authors ran a second PCR of about 6 to 11 cycles using a sample-barcoded 5' primer and a J-beta primer mix. TCRdb redid the calling of the 5' RACE reads with MiXCR, one entry per CDR3 protein. The sample records hundreds of thousands of distinct CDR3 sequences, over 20% being singletons. Each individual donor underwent a draw of about 9.9 milliliters of peripheral blood. Per-sample PBMC isolation yielded at least 6.5 million cells. This clonotype originated in a man in his 70s in good health. Source material: blood.

DNA of the CDR3: TGTGCCAGCAGCTTAGTTGTTGGAATTAGGGATGAGCAGTTCTTC. It codes for CASSLVVGIRDEQFF. The J gene is TRBJ2-1, the V gene TRBV7-9; D is unclear. Trimming pared 1 base from V and 8 bases from J, leaving 15 bases between. Germline V gene lookup returns CDR1 SEHNR and CDR2 FQNEAQ (reference sequence). The CDR3 spans 15 residues.